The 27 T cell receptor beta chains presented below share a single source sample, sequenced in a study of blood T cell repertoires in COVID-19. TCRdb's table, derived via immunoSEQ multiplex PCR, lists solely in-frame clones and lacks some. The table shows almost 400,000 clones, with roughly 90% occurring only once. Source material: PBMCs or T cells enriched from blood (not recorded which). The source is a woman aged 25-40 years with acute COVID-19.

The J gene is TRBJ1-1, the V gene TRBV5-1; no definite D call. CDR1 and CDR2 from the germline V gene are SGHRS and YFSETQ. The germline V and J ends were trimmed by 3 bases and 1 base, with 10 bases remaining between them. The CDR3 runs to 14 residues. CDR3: CASSSSYGNTEAFF. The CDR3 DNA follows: TGCGCCAGCAGCTCTTCCTACGGGAACACTGAAGCTTTCTTT.

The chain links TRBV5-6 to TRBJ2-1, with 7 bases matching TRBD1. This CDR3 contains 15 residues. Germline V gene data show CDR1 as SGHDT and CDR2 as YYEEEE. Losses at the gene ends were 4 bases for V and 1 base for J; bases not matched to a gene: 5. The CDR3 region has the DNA TGTGCCAGCAGCCCGACAGGGAAGTCCTACAATGAGCAGTTCTTC. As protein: CASSPTGKSYNEQFF.

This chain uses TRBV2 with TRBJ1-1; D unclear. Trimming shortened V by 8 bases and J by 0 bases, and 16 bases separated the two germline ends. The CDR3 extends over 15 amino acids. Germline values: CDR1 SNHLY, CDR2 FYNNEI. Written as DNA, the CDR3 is TGTGCCAGCCGGAAGGACGGCGGGGTGAACACTGAAGCTTTCTTT. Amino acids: CASRKDGGVNTEAFF.

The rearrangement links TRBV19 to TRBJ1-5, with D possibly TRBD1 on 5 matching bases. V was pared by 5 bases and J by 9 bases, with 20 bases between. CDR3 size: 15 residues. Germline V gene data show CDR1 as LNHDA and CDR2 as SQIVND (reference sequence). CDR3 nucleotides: TGTGCCAGTAGTCCCGTCTCAGACAGTCTCCTGCCCCAGCATTTT. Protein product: CASSPVSDSLLPQHF.

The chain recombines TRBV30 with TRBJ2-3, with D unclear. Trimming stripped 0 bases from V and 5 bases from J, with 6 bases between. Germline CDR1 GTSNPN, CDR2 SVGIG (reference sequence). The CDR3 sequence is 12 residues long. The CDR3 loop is CAWSVSLDTQYF. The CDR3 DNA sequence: TGTGCCTGGAGTGTATCACTAGATACGCAGTATTTT.

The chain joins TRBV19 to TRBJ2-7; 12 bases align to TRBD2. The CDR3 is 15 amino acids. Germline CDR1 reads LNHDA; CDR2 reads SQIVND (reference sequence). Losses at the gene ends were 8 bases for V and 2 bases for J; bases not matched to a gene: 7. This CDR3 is CASRRLAGATYEQYF. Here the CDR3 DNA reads TGTGCCAGTCGACGACTAGCGGGGGCCACCTACGAGCAGTACTTC.

The CDR3 protein is CASSILRDRDEKLFF. In DNA form, the CDR3 reads TGTGCCAGTAGTATTCTCCGGGACAGGGATGAAAAACTGTTTTTT. V and J are TRBV19 and TRBJ1-4; 9 bases map to TRBD1. The CDR3 runs to 15 residues. V shed 3 bases and J 6 bases; nucleotides not matched to a gene: 5. The germline V gene encodes CDR1 LNHDA and CDR2 SQIVND (reference sequence). Combining the CDR3 with reference TRBV19 and TRBJ1-4 gives the whole variable domain DGGITQSPKYLFRKEGQNVTLSCEQNLNHDAMYWYRQDPGQGLRLIYYSQIVNDFQKGDIAEGYSVSREKKESFPLTVTSAQKNPTAFYLCASSILRDRDEKLFFGSGTQLSVL.

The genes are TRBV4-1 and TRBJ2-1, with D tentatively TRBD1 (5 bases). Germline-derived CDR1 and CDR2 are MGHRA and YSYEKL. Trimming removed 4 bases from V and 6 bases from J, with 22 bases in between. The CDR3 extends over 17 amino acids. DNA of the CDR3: TGCGCCAGCAGCCTGCGGCCCGTCGACAGAGCCGGCAATGAGCAGTTCTTC. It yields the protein CASSLRPVDRAGNEQFF.

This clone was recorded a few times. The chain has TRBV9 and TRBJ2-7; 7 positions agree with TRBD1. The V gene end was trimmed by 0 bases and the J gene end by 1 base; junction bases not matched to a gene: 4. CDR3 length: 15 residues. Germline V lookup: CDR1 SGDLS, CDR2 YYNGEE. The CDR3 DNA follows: TGTGCCAGCAGCGTAGAGGGGACAGCATCCTACGAGCAGTACTTC. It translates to CASSVEGTASYEQYF.

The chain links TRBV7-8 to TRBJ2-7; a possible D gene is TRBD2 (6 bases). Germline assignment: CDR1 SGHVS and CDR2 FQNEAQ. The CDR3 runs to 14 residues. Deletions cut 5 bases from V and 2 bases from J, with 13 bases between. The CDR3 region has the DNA TGTGCCAGCAGCCCCGGGTGGGGGGCCTACGAGCAGTACTTC. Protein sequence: CASSPGWGAYEQYF.

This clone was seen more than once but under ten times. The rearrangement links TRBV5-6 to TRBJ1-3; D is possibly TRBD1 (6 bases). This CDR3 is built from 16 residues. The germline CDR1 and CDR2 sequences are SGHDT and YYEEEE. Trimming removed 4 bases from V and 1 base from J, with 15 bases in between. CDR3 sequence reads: CASSARTGISGNTIYF. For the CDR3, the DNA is TGTGCCAGCAGCGCGAGAACAGGGATATCTGGAAACACCATATATTTT.

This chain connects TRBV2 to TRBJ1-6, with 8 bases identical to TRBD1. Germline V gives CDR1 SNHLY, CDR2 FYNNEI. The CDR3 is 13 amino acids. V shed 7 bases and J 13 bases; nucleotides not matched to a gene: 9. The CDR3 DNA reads TGTGCCAGCATCTTGGACAGGGAGAAGCCCCTCCACTTT. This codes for CASILDREKPLHF. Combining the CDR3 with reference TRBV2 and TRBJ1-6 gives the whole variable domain EPEVTQTPSHQVTQMGQEVILRCVPISNHLYFYWYRQILGQKVEFLVSFYNNEISEKSEIFDDQFSVERPDGSNFTLKIRSTKLEDSAMYFCASILDREKPLHFGNGTRLTVT.

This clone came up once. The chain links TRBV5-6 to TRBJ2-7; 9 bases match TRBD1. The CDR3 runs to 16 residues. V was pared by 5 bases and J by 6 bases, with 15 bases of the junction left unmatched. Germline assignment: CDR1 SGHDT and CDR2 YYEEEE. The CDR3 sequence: CASRYNTGTGIPEQYF. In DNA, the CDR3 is TGTGCCAGCAGATATAATACCGGGACAGGGATCCCCGAGCAGTACTTC.

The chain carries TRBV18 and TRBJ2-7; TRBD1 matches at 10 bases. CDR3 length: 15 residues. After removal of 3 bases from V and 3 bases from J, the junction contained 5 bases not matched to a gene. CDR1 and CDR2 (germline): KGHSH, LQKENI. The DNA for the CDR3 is TGTGCCAGCTCACCGGGGGGACAGGGGTTCTACGAGCAGTACTTC. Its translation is CASSPGGQGFYEQYF.

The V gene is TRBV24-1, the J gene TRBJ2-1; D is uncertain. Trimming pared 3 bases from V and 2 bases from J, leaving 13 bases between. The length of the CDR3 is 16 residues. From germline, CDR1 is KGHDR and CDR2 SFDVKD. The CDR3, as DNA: TGTGCCACCAGTGATGCGGCCCCCTCCACCTACAATGAGCAGTTCTTC. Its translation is CATSDAAPSTYNEQFF.

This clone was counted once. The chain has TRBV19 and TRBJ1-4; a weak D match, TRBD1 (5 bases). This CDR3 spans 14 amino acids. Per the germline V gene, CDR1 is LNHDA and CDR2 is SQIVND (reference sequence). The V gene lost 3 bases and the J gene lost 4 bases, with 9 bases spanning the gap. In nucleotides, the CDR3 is TGTGCCAGTAGTATCGGGGGAGGTAATGAAAAACTGTTTTTT. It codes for CASSIGGGNEKLFF. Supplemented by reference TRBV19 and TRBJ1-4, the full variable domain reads DGGITQSPKYLFRKEGQNVTLSCEQNLNHDAMYWYRQDPGQGLRLIYYSQIVNDFQKGDIAEGYSVSREKKESFPLTVTSAQKNPTAFYLCASSIGGGNEKLFFGSGTQLSVL.

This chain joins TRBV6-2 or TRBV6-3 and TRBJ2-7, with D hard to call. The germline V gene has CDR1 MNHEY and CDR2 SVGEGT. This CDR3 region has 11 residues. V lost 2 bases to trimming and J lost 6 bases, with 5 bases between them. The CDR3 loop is CASSYLSEQYF. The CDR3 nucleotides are TGTGCCAGCAGTTACCTGAGCGAGCAGTACTTC.

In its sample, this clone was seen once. The CDR3: CASSLTAGDSPLHF. DNA for the CDR3: TGTGCCAGCAGTTTAACGGCAGGGGATTCACCCCTCCACTTT. The V gene is TRBV28, the J gene TRBJ1-6; tentatively, D is TRBD1 (6 bases). Looked up from germline, CDR1 is MDHEN and CDR2 is SYDVKM. The germline V and J ends were trimmed by 2 bases and 8 bases, with 10 bases remaining between them. CDR3 length equals 14 residues.

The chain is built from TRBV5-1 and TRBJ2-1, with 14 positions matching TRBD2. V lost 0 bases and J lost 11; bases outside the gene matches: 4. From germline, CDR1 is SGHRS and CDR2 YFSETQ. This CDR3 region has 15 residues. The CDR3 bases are TGCGCCAGCAGCTTGGAGACTAGCGGGGGGGCCCAGCAGTTCTTC. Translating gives CASSLETSGGAQQFF.

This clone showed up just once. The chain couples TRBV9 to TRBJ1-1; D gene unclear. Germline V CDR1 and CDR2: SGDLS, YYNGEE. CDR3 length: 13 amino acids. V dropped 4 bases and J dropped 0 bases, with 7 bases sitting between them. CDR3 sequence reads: CASSREMNTEAFF. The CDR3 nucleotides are TGTGCCAGCAGCCGGGAAATGAACACTGAAGCTTTCTTT.

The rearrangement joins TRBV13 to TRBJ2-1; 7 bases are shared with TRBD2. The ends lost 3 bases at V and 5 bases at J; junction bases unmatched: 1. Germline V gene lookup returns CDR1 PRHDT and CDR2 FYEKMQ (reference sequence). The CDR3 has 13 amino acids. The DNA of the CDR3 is TGTGCCAGCAGCTTCGCGGGGGACAATGAGCAGTTCTTC. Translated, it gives CASSFAGDNEQFF.

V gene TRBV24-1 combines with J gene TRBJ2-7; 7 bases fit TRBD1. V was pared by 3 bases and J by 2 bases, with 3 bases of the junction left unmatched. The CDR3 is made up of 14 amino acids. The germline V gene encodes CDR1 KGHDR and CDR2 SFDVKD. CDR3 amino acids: CATSDRTGPYEQYF. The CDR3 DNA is TGTGCCACCAGTGATAGGACAGGTCCCTACGAGCAGTACTTC.

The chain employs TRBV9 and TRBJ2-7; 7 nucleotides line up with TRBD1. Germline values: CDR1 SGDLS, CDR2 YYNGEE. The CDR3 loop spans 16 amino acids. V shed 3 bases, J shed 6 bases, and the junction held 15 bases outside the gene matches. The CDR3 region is CASSEGDSLAWGEQYF. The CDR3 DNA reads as TGTGCCAGCAGCGAGGGGGACAGCTTGGCATGGGGCGAGCAGTACTTC.

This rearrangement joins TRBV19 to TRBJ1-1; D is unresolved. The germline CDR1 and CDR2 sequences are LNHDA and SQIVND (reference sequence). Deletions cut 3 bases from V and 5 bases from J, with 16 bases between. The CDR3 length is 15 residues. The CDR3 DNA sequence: TGTGCCAGTAGTATTCCGGGAGGTCTGGGGACTGAAGCTTTCTTT. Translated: CASSIPGGLGTEAFF.

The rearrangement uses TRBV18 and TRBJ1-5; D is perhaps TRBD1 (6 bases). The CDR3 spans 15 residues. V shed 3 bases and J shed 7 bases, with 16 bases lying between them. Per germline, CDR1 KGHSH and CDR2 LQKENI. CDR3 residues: CASSPNREGTQPQHF. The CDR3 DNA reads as TGTGCCAGCTCACCTAACAGGGAAGGGACCCAGCCCCAGCATTTT.

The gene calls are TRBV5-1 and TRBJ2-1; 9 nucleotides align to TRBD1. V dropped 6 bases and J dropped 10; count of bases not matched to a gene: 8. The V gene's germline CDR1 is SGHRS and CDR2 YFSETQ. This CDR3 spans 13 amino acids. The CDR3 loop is CASIGQGLDEQFF. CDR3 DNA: TGCGCCAGCATAGGACAGGGGCTGGACGAGCAGTTCTTC.

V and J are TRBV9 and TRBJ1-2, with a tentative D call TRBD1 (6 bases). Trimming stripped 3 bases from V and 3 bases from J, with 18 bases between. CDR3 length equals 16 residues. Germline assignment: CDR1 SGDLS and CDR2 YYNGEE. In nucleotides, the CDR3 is TGTGCCAGCAGCGGTGGTACAGGGAGCGCATACTATGGCTACACCTTC. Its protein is CASSGGTGSAYYGYTF. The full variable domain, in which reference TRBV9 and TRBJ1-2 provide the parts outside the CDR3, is DSGVTQTPKHLITATGQRVTLRCSPRSGDLSVYWYQQSLDQGLQFLIQYYNGEERAKGNILERFSAQQFPDLHSELNLSSLELGDSALYFCASSGGTGSAYYGYTFGSGTRLTVV.